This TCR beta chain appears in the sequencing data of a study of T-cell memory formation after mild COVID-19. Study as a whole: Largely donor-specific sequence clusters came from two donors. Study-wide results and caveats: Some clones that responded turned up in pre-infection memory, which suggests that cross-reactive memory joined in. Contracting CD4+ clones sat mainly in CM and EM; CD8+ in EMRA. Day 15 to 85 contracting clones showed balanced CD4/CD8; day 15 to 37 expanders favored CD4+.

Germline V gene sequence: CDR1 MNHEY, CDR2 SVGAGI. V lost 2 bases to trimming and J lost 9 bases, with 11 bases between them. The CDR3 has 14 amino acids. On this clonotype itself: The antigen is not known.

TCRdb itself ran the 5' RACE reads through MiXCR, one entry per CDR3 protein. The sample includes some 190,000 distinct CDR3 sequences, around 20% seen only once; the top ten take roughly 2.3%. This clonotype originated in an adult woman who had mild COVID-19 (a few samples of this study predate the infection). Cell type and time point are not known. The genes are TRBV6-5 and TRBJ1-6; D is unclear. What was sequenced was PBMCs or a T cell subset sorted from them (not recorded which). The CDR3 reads CASSYGVLSSPLHF. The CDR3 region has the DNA TGTGCCAGCAGTTACGGGGTGTTGAGTTCACCCCTCCACTTT.